These 26 T cell receptor beta chains were all obtained from the same sample, sequenced in a study of Graves' ophthalmopathy and Graves' hyperthyroidism. TCR beta CDR3 regions were amplified from RNA transcripts. First-round RT-PCR employed HTBI primers, with a second-round multiplex PCR after it. TCRdb reprocessed the multiplex PCR reads via MiXCR and lists one record per CDR3 protein. The profile shows 740,000 or so distinct CDR3 sequences, approximately 40% of them singletons. Sequencing input: peripheral blood. The receptors come from an adult man with Graves' ophthalmopathy.

The chain carries TRBV20-1 and TRBJ2-5; D could derive from TRBD1 or TRBD2 (6 bases each). The CDR3 loop spans 14 amino acids. V was pared by 1 base and J by 4 bases, with 13 bases between. Germline loops: CDR1 DFQATT, CDR2 SNEGSKA (reference sequence). CDR3 amino acids: CSARGPGARETQYF. CDR3 coding DNA: TGCAGTGCTAGAGGCCCGGGGGCACGAGAGACCCAGTACTTC.

The chain uses TRBV11-1 and TRBJ2-7; weak D call: TRBD1 (5 bases). CDR1 is SGHAT and CDR2 is FQDESV in the germline V gene (reference sequence). V lost 5 bases and J 5 bases, leaving 19 bases between the germline ends. The CDR3 spans 15 residues. The CDR3 region is CASSHLPGFSDEQYF. In DNA form, the CDR3 reads TGTGCCAGCAGCCACCTACCAGGGTTTTCCGACGAGCAGTACTTC.

The V gene is TRBV7-9, the J gene TRBJ2-1, with 7 bases aligning to TRBD2. Germline CDR1 reads SEHNR; CDR2 reads FQNEAQ (reference sequence). Unmatched junction bases numbered 6, after V lost 5 bases and J lost 5 bases. This CDR3 contains 14 residues. DNA of the CDR3: TGTGCCAGCAGCGGACTAGAGGACAACAATGAGCAGTTCTTC. Protein: CASSGLEDNNEQFF.

The chain uses TRBV5-6 and TRBJ2-7; D is unresolved. Between the trimmed V and J ends, which lost 3 bases and 4 bases, there was a span of 26 bases. The CDR3 has 18 residues. Germline-derived CDR1 and CDR2 are SGHDT and YYEEEE. CDR3 nucleotides: TGTGCCAGCAGCTCCGGGCCCATTACATCCGTAGGGTTGTACGAGCAGTACTTC. This translates into CASSSGPITSVGLYEQYF.

Remarks on this clonotype: This CDR3 is missing its conserved last phenylalanine or tryptophan, likely due to a read error. The limits of the CDR3 on the DNA are not certain, so only TCRdb's listed CDR3 is given. The chain couples TRBV7-9 to TRBJ1-3; TRBD1 is the table's D call, not checked against the DNA. Looked up from germline, CDR1 is SEHNR and CDR2 is FQNEAQ (reference sequence). The CDR3 totals 11 residues, both ends included. This CDR3 is CASSLRPGGST.

This clonotype has a count of ten or more. The rearrangement links TRBV2 to TRBJ2-5; TRBD2 aligns across 7 bases. Germline V gene data show CDR1 as SNHLY and CDR2 as FYNNEI. The V segment lost 2 bases and the J segment 2 bases; nucleotides outside the gene matches: 14. The CDR3 totals 18 residues. The CDR3 sequence: CASSEWVWLAATQETQYF. The CDR3 nucleotides read TGTGCCAGCAGTGAATGGGTCTGGCTAGCGGCCACACAAGAGACCCAGTACTTC.

The chain couples TRBV24-1 to TRBJ2-7, with D hard to call. CDR3 length: 16 amino acids. Trimming removed 1 base at V and 4 bases at J, with 16 bases between. Germline values: CDR1 KGHDR, CDR2 SFDVKD. The chain's CDR3 is CATSDFRAPGVYEQYF. The CDR3 nucleotides are TGTGCCACCAGTGATTTTAGGGCGCCGGGCGTTTACGAGCAGTACTTC.

This clonotype was counted many times. The rearrangement links TRBV7-9 to TRBJ1-2; 8 bases are a match to TRBD1. This CDR3 comprises 12 residues. The V segment lost 4 bases and the J segment 13 bases; nucleotides outside the gene matches: 8. CDR1 SEHNR and CDR2 FQNEAQ come from the germline V gene (reference sequence). The CDR3 reads CASSSVQGAPTF. The DNA for the CDR3 is TGTGCCAGCAGCTCAGTGCAGGGGGCACCCACCTTC. The full variable domain, rest sourced from reference TRBV7-9 and TRBJ1-2, is DTGVSQNPRHKITKRGQNVTFRCDPISEHNRLYWYRQTLGQGPEFLTYFQNEAQLEKSRLLSDRFSAERPKGSFSTLEIQRTEQGDSAMYLCASSSVQGAPTFGSGTRLTVV.

The J gene is TRBJ2-5, the V gene TRBV10-3; D is perhaps TRBD1 (6 bases). Germline CDR1 reads ENHRY; CDR2 reads SYGVKD. The CDR3 has 12 amino acids. Between the trimmed V and J ends, which lost 10 bases and 11 bases, there was a span of 20 bases. The CDR3 is CASRENRVTQYF. The CDR3 DNA reads TGTGCCAGCAGAGAAAACAGGGTAACTCAGTACTTC.

The chain carries TRBV7-2 and TRBJ2-5; 7 nucleotides align to TRBD1. This CDR3 comprises 16 residues. Germline CDR1 SGHTA, CDR2 FQGNSA. V shed 5 bases and J 7 bases; nucleotides not matched to a gene: 16. The CDR3: CASSIRQGGFIGTQYF. CDR3 sequence (DNA): TGTGCCAGCAGCATCCGACAGGGCGGATTTATAGGGACCCAGTACTTC.

This chain uses TRBV19 with TRBJ2-5; no firm D call. Germline V gene sequence: CDR1 LNHDA, CDR2 SQIVND (reference sequence). Between the trimmed V and J ends, which lost 1 base and 2 bases, there was a span of 8 bases. This CDR3 has 14 amino acids. The CDR3 nucleotides are TGTGCCAGTAGTATAGGGGCCAGGCAAGAGACCCAGTACTTC. It codes for CASSIGARQETQYF.

This clonotype was seen many times. This chain connects TRBV10-2 to TRBJ1-4; D is perhaps TRBD1 (5 bases). CDR3 size: 12 residues. V was pared by 6 bases and J by 6 bases, with 8 bases between. The V gene's germline CDR1 is WSHSY and CDR2 SAAADI. The CDR3 coding sequence is TGCGCCAGCAGGCAGGGAGATGAAAAACTGTTTTTT. Protein: CASRQGDEKLFF.

The CDR3 loop is CASSISGQGASYEQYF. The CDR3 coding sequence is TGTGCCAGTAGTATATCCGGACAGGGGGCTTCCTACGAGCAGTACTTC. This sequence joins TRBV19 and TRBJ2-7; 11 nucleotides agree with TRBD1. Unmatched junction bases numbered 4, after V lost 2 bases and J lost 1 base. CDR3 size: 16 residues. Germline CDR1 is LNHDA and CDR2 is SQIVND (reference sequence).

Ten or more counts support this clonotype. The chain carries TRBV20-1 and TRBJ1-4, with TRBD1 matching over 7 bases. The germline V gene encodes CDR1 DFQATT and CDR2 SNEGSKA (reference sequence). This CDR3 has 14 residues. V gave up 3 bases and J gave up 3 bases; unmatched junction bases: 4. The CDR3 is CSASHRGANEKLFF. DNA of the CDR3: TGCAGTGCTAGTCACAGGGGAGCTAATGAAAAACTGTTTTTT.

The chain has TRBV7-9 and TRBJ2-5; D gene uncertain. V lost 4 bases and J lost 5, with 11 bases in between. The germline V gene has CDR1 SEHNR and CDR2 FQNEAQ (reference sequence). The CDR3 runs 13 residues. The CDR3: CASSSTRPETQYF. The CDR3 DNA reads as TGTGCCAGCAGCTCCACCAGACCGGAGACCCAGTACTTC.

The chain has TRBV6-5 and TRBJ1-2; D remains ambiguous. V was pared by 10 bases and J by 6 bases, with 15 bases between. Per germline, CDR1 MNHEY and CDR2 SVGAGI. The CDR3 consists of 12 residues. The CDR3 DNA sequence: TGTGCCACCACTTCATGGGAGGATGGCTACACCTTC. Protein product: CATTSWEDGYTF.

This clonotype was observed at least ten times. The chain joins TRBV2 to TRBJ1-1; no clear D. The germline CDR1 and CDR2 sequences are SNHLY and FYNNEI. The CDR3 loop spans 14 amino acids. V was cut by 2 bases and J by 6 bases, with 13 bases left in between. The CDR3 DNA sequence: TGTGCCAGCAGTGAATATCGCTATAACTCTGAAGCTTTCTTT. It encodes CASSEYRYNSEAFF.

This clonotype was detected only a few times. The chain carries TRBV7-2 and TRBJ1-3; D gene ambiguous. Germline CDR1 reads SGHTA; CDR2 reads FQGNSA. The germline V and J ends were trimmed by 4 bases and 3 bases, with 19 bases remaining between them. The CDR3 has 17 residues. DNA for the CDR3: TGTGCCAGCAGCTCACGCGTTTTGCCGGACGGTGGAAACACCATATATTTT. Translated: CASSSRVLPDGGNTIYF.

The chain combines TRBV28 with TRBJ1-1, with D uncertain. Trimming pared 5 bases from V and 5 bases from J, leaving 12 bases between. Germline V gives CDR1 MDHEN, CDR2 SYDVKM. This CDR3 is 13 amino acids long. The CDR3 here is CASSGDMRTEAFF. The CDR3 bases are TGTGCCAGCAGTGGCGACATGAGGACTGAAGCTTTCTTT.

This clonotype has a handful of counts. The rearrangement uses TRBV5-4 and TRBJ1-2; TRBD1 agrees at 7 bases. With 3 bases clipped from V and 4 bases from J, the junction kept 9 bases outside the gene matches. Germline V gene data show CDR1 as SGHNT and CDR2 as YYREEE (reference sequence). The CDR3 covers 15 residues. CDR3 DNA: TGTGCCAGCAGCTGGAGAGCGACAGGGTTCTATGGCTACACCTTC. Amino acids: CASSWRATGFYGYTF. The variable domain in full, with the rest retrieved from reference TRBV5-4 and TRBJ1-2, is ETGVTQSPTHLIKTRGQQVTLRCSSQSGHNTVSWYQQALGQGPQFIFQYYREEENGRGNFPPRFSGLQFPNYSSELNVNALELDDSALYLCASSWRATGFYGYTFGSGTRLTVV.

The chain has TRBV19 and TRBJ1-5; 10 positions agree with TRBD1. This CDR3 is 16 amino acids long. The germline V gene has CDR1 LNHDA and CDR2 SQIVND (reference sequence). After removal of 3 bases from V and 2 bases from J, the junction contained 4 bases not matched to a gene. The CDR3 is CASSISGTGGNQPQHF. The CDR3 bases are TGTGCCAGTAGTATTTCTGGGACAGGGGGCAATCAGCCCCAGCATTTT.

The V call is TRBV7-8, the J call TRBJ2-7; D gene ambiguous. The germline V and J ends were trimmed by 0 bases and 3 bases, with 9 bases remaining between them. The CDR3 is 14 residues long. Germline CDR1 and CDR2: SGHVS and FQNEAQ. The CDR3 here is CASSLALDLYEQYF. For the CDR3, the DNA is TGTGCCAGCAGCTTAGCTCTTGACCTCTACGAGCAGTACTTC.

The chain carries TRBV29-1 and TRBJ2-5, with TRBD2 matching 12 bases. The germline CDR1 and CDR2 sequences are SQVTM and ANQGSEA. V lost 2 bases to trimming and J lost 6 bases; unmatched junction nucleotides: 4. The CDR3 totals 14 residues. In DNA form, the CDR3 reads TGCAGCGTTGAACTAGCGGGGGGGCGGAAGACCCAGTACTTC. This gives the protein CSVELAGGRKTQYF.

The V call is TRBV9, the J call TRBJ1-5; TRBD1 agrees at 9 bases. This CDR3 contains 14 residues. Germline V CDR1 and CDR2: SGDLS, YYNGEE. Losses at the gene ends were 4 bases for V and 9 bases for J; bases not matched to a gene: 8. CDR3 sequence reads: CASSLRTGAGPQHF. The CDR3 coding sequence is TGTGCCAGCAGCTTAAGGACAGGGGCCGGGCCCCAGCATTTT.

This clonotype has just one count. The genes are TRBV29-1 and TRBJ2-2; 7 bases agree with TRBD2. CDR1 is SQVTM, CDR2 ANQGSEA, per germline. The CDR3 loop spans 15 amino acids. V lost 6 bases, J lost 7 bases, and 14 bases stayed unmatched. CDR3 sequence reads: CSVQTLSGYSGELFF. CDR3 bases: TGCAGCGTACAGACACTTAGCGGGTATAGCGGGGAGCTGTTTTTT.

This clonotype appeared many times. The CDR3 loop reads CSAREQGNQPQHF. The CDR3 DNA is TGCAGTGCTAGAGAACAGGGCAATCAGCCCCAGCATTTT. This chain links TRBV20-1 with TRBJ1-5, with a tentative D call TRBD1 (5 bases). Trimming pared 0 bases from V and 2 bases from J, leaving 5 bases between. Germline CDR1 and CDR2: DFQATT and SNEGSKA (reference sequence). This CDR3 region has 13 residues.